The T cell receptor (beta chain) under discussion was sequenced for a study of T cells in tumors after PD-1 blockade (dated by TCRdb to 2018 to 2020). At the level of the whole study: Patients were excluded if they had prior checkpoint blockade, use of systemic immunosuppressants, or recent radiotherapy or other anti-cancer therapy within 4 weeks. Treatment consisted of either cemiplimab 350 mg every 2 weeks or pembrolizumab 200 mg every 3 weeks. A subset of patients also received ongoing daily vismodegib 150 mg during anti-PD-1 treatment. On average, peripheral blood samples had 95,000 to 120,000 TCR templates (range 24,679-257,772) and 36,536 unique clonotypes. Paired single-cell RNA and TCR sequencing was performed on site-matched tumors from BCC or SCC patients before and after anti-PD-1 therapy. To compare clonotypes in blood versus tumor, bulk TCR sequencing was run on under eleven peripheral blood samples drawn from 5 patients. RECIST version 1.1 was used to evaluate clinical response.

The immunoSEQ platform was used for deep TCRbeta sequencing. The study's processing was this. For further analysis, only productive rearrangements were exported out of the immunoSEQ Analyzer. Bulk TCRbeta clonotypes were assigned T cell phenotypes by matching to single-cell RNA+TCR-seq clones sharing the same TCRbeta sequence. Clone enrichment in tumor was calculated as tumor frequency divided by PBMC frequency from bulk TCR sequencing. TCRs were sorted with GLIPH into specificity groups, meaning clusters of distinct TCRs that share CDR3 motifs and likely recognize common antigens. Held by TCRdb, this immuneACCESS table contains in-frame sequences only and omits some clones. Under half of the omission traces to an unresolved V gene where checked; the cause of the rest is unknown. V and J calls and clone size are given by that table; D and trimming were obtained from the DNA. This sample lists about 47,000 clones; 75% to 80% were detected once. 16% of the sample belongs to the ten largest clones.

The intended sense of this specimen's time point label: before anti-PD-1 therapy. For bulk TCRbeta sequencing, genomic DNA was extracted from tumor biopsies or peripheral blood, and input amounts ranged from about 616 ng to 6,500 ng. Every patient was a poor candidate for surgical resection and had histologically proven advanced or metastatic basal or squamous cell carcinoma. The basal cell carcinoma cohort comprised about eleven patients, of whom 8 had bulk tumor TCR sequencing. Points the paper makes about the study in general: Roughly 41% of the TCR clonotypes from tumors also showed up in blood, and some novel exhausted tumor clones were present in pre-treatment blood, which suggests peripheral recruitment. Where the novel T cell clones came from was not identified, and possible sources could include lymphoid organs or rare unexpanded clones inside the tumor or in the tumor periphery.

Comments on this clone: The clone's antigen remains unknown. No qualities accompany the bases; no much larger clone lies one base away.

Here V drops 4 bases and J drops 2 bases, and the junction holds 1 base not matched to any gene. Including cysteine and phenylalanine, the CDR3 has 14 amino acids. Here the CDR3 DNA is all that survives: 42 bases in frame from base 1. The germline V gene sets CDR1 to SNHLY and CDR2 to FYNNEI. The material sequenced was PBMCs, taken before anti-PD-1 treatment. The V and J genes are TRBV2 and TRBJ2-1, and 8 bases in between align with TRBD2. The TCR originated in a human donor with basal cell carcinoma. The DNA reads TGTGCCAGCAGTGCTAGCGGGCCCTACAATGAGCAGTTCTTC. Translation gives CASSASGPYNEQFF.